The following is a TCR beta chain sequence with its context. The germline gene is not matched at one end of the junction; a read error may be the cause. The PCR had 60 Vbeta and 13 Jbeta primers. Method: immunoSEQ multiplex PCR; TCRdb's copy keeps in-frame clones and lacks some. The sample lists some 170,000 clones; 82% were seen once. Germline CDR1 reads MNHEY; CDR2 reads SMNVEV (reference sequence). The CDR3 length is 17 residues. These data are taken from a study of cytomegalovirus exposure and HLA in healthy donors. Source material: PBMCs. The clonotype originates from a girl aged 2 to 10 in good health and CMV-seropositive. V usage is TRBV27 and J usage is TRBJ2-7; TRBD2 might be the D (6 bases). The CDR3 here is CASSPPTTTLGFREQCF. The DNA of the CDR3 is TGTGCCAGCAGCCCACCGACAACAACGCTCGGCTTCCGGGAGCAGTGCTTC.